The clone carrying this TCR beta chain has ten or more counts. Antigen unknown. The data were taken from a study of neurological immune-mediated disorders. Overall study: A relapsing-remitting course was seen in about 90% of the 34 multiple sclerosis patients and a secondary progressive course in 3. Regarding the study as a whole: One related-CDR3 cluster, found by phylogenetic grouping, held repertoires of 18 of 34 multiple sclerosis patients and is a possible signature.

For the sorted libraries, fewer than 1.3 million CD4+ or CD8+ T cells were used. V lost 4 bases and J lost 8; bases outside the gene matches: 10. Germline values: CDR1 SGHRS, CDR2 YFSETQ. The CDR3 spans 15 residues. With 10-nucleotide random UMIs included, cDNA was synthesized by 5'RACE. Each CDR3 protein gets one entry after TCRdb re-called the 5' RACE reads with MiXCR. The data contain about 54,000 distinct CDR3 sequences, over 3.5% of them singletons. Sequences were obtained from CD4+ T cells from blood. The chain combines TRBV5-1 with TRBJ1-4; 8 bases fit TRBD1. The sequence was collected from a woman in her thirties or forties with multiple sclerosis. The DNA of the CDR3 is TGCGCCAGCAGCACGGACAGGGCGGCTGAAGAAAAACTGTTTTTT. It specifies CASSTDRAAEEKLFF.